Below, 10 T cell receptor beta chains from the same sample are listed, as sequenced in a study of radiation and T cells in renal cell carcinoma. Time point given: blood 4 weeks post-SBRT, at nephrectomy. Regarding treatment: 15 Gy SBRT to primary tumor, nephrectomy 4 weeks later. The table came from immunoSEQ multiplex PCR; TCRdb's copy has only in-frame clones and leaves some out. The sample yields 150,000 to 200,000 clones, about nine tenths seen once. Sequencing used blood, obtained from a patient whose treatment included radiotherapy and nephrectomy. Receptors originate from a woman aged 45-60 years with renal cell carcinoma.

The chain couples TRBV19 to TRBJ1-1, with a weak D call TRBD1 (5 bases). V lost 7 bases and J 5 bases, leaving 17 bases between the germline ends. CDR1 LNHDA and CDR2 SQIVND come from the germline V gene (reference sequence). This CDR3 comprises 14 residues. Here the CDR3 reads CASIEDRAKTEAFF. In DNA, the CDR3 is TGTGCCAGTATAGAAGACAGAGCGAAGACTGAAGCTTTCTTT.

This clone has only a few counts. The V and J genes are TRBV25-1 and TRBJ1-1, with a weak D call TRBD1 (6 bases). Between the trimmed V and J ends, which lost 5 bases and 0 bases, there was a span of 10 bases. The CDR3 sequence is 14 residues long. Germline assignment: CDR1 MGHDK and CDR2 SYGVNS. The CDR3 DNA reads as TGTGCCAGCAGTAAGGGGGGAGTGAACACTGAAGCTTTCTTT. This encodes CASSKGGVNTEAFF.

The chain carries TRBV7-2 and TRBJ2-5; maybe TRBD2 (6 bases). Trimming left V 2 bases short and J 4 bases short, with 14 bases between. CDR3 length: 15 residues. Germline CDR1 SGHTA, CDR2 FQGNSA. The CDR3 region is CASSLLGGAPETQYF. DNA for the CDR3: TGTGCCAGCAGCTTACTAGGCGGGGCCCCAGAGACCCAGTACTTC.

The rearrangement uses TRBV7-9 and TRBJ1-5; D unresolved. This CDR3 has 15 residues. Germline CDR1 reads SEHNR; CDR2 reads FQNEAQ (reference sequence). Trimming took 4 bases from V and 2 from J, leaving 12 bases between them. DNA of the CDR3: TGTGCCAGCAGCTCGGGGTACGACGGCAATCAGCCCCAGCATTTT. This gives the protein CASSSGYDGNQPQHF. Using reference TRBV7-9 and TRBJ1-5 for the parts outside the CDR3, the full variable domain is DTGVSQNPRHKITKRGQNVTFRCDPISEHNRLYWYRQTLGQGPEFLTYFQNEAQLEKSRLLSDRFSAERPKGSFSTLEIQRTEQGDSAMYLCASSSGYDGNQPQHFGDGTRLSIL.

The V gene is TRBV4-1, the J gene TRBJ2-5; 12 bases map to TRBD2. The CDR3 totals 15 residues. V lost 2 bases, J lost 5 bases, and 3 bases stayed unmatched. Germline CDR1 MGHRA, CDR2 YSYEKL. CDR3 protein: CASSQLGTSGETQYF. The CDR3 DNA is TGCGCCAGCAGCCAACTGGGGACTAGCGGGGAGACCCAGTACTTC.

V gene TRBV19 combines with J gene TRBJ1-2; no definite D call. Trimming stripped 2 bases from V and 0 bases from J, with 4 bases between. The CDR3 runs to 13 residues. In germline, CDR1 is LNHDA, CDR2 SQIVND (reference sequence). In DNA, the CDR3 is TGTGCCAGTAGTATACGGCCTAACTATGGCTACACCTTC. Translated: CASSIRPNYGYTF.

The V and J genes are TRBV5-6 and TRBJ2-5; D possibly uses TRBD1 or TRBD2 (5 bases each). This CDR3 has 15 residues. Germline V lookup: CDR1 SGHDT, CDR2 YYEEEE. The V end lost 2 bases, the J end lost 2 bases, and 13 bases lay between the germline ends. The CDR3 sequence is CASSLEGPGQETQYF. The DNA for the CDR3 is TGTGCCAGCAGCTTAGAGGGGCCCGGACAAGAGACCCAGTACTTC.

The gene calls are TRBV19 and TRBJ2-1, with TRBD2 identical over 12 bases. There are 15 residues in the CDR3. The ends lost 6 bases at V and 3 bases at J; junction bases unmatched: 3. CDR1 and CDR2 from the germline V gene are LNHDA and SQIVND (reference sequence). CDR3 amino acids: CASRQTSGGYNEQFF. CDR3 nucleotide sequence: TGTGCCAGTAGGCAGACTAGCGGGGGCTACAATGAGCAGTTCTTC.

The chain joins TRBV5-1 to TRBJ1-4; maybe TRBD1 (5 bases). The length of the CDR3 is 17 residues. Trimming removed 0 bases at V and 7 bases at J, with 19 bases between. Germline CDR1 reads SGHRS; CDR2 reads YFSETQ. The CDR3 loop reads CASSLAGLFGTGEKLFF. The CDR3 coding sequence is TGCGCCAGCAGCTTGGCGGGCCTTTTCGGGACGGGTGAAAAACTGTTTTTT. The variable domain in full, completed from reference TRBV5-1 and TRBJ1-4, reads KAGVTQTPRYLIKTRGQQVTLSCSPISGHRSVSWYQQTPGQGLQFLFEYFSETQRNKGNFPGRFSGRQFSNSRSEMNVSTLELGDSALYLCASSLAGLFGTGEKLFFGSGTQLSVL.

The chain employs TRBV18 and TRBJ1-3, with D perhaps matching TRBD1 (6 bases). Per germline, CDR1 KGHSH and CDR2 LQKENI. V dropped 6 bases and J dropped 4 bases, with 22 bases sitting between them. CDR3 length: 17 residues. CDR3 region: CASSPGGGGQSGNTIYF. CDR3 nucleotides: TGTGCCAGCTCCCCCGGCGGTGGGGGGCAGTCCGGAAACACCATATATTTT.